This T cell receptor (beta chain) came from a study of blood T cell repertoires in COVID-19. Overall study: Spain, Italy and the United States supplied samples that represented acute and convalescent COVID-19. PBMCs, B-cell-depleted T cells, or T cells were the source of the cDNA or gDNA that made up the material.

In the authors' workflow: The assay estimated nucleated cells by amplifying reference gene primers. Measured with immunoSEQ multiplex PCR; TCRdb has only the in-frame clones, and not every one. V and J calls and clone size are as listed in that table; D and trimming were resolved from the DNA. This table holds around 220,000 clones, roughly 80% found once. The germline V and J ends were trimmed by 5 bases and 6 bases, with 25 bases remaining between them. The length of the CDR3 is 17 residues. Germline lookup yields CDR1 LNHDA and CDR2 SQIVND (reference sequence). The chain links TRBV19 to TRBJ2-5; tentatively, D is TRBD1 (5 bases). The sequenced sample consisted of peripheral blood. This TCR was sampled from a woman of 80 years or more with active or convalescent COVID-19. In DNA, the CDR3 is TGTGCCAGTAGTTCCACCTTAGGAGACAGACTTGGACAGACCCAGTACTTC. Its protein product is CASSSTLGDRLGQTQYF.